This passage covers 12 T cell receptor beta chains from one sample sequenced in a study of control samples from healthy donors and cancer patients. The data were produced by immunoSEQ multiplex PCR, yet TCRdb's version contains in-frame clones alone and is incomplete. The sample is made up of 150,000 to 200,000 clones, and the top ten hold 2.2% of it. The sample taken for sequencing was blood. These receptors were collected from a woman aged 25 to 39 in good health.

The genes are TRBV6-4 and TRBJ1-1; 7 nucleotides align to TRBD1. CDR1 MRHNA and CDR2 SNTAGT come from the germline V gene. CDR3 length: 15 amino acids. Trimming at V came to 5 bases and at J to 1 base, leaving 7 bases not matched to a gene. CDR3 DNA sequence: TGTGCCAGCAGTTTGTTTTCAGGGGGGAACACTGAAGCTTTCTTT. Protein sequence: CASSLFSGGNTEAFF.

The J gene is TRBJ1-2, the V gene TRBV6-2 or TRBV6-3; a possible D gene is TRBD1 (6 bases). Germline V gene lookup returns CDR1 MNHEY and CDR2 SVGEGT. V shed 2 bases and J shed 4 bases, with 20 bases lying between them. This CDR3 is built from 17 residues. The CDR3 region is CASSYPERYRVSYGYTF. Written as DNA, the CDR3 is TGTGCCAGCAGTTACCCGGAGAGATACAGGGTGTCCTATGGCTACACCTTC.

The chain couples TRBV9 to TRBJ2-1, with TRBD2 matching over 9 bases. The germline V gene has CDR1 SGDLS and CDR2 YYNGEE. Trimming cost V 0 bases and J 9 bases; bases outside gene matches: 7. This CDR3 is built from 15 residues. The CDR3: CASSVASGGSTEQFF. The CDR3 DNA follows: TGTGCCAGCAGCGTAGCCAGCGGGGGGTCGACTGAGCAGTTCTTC. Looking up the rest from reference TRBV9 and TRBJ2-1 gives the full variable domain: DSGVTQTPKHLITATGQRVTLRCSPRSGDLSVYWYQQSLDQGLQFLIQYYNGEERAKGNILERFSAQQFPDLHSELNLSSLELGDSALYFCASSVASGGSTEQFFGPGTRLTVL.

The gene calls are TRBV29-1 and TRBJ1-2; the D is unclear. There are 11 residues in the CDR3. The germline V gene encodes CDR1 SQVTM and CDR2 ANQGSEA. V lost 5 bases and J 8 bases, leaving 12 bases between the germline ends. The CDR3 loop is CSVRVEEGYTF. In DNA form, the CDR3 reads TGCAGCGTTCGGGTAGAGGAAGGCTACACCTTC.

Here the CDR3 reads CAISESGRPKEYGYTF. The CDR3 DNA is TGTGCCATCAGTGAGTCGGGGCGCCCGAAAGAATATGGCTACACCTTC. The chain employs TRBV10-3 and TRBJ1-2; maybe TRBD1 (5 bases). Germline V gives CDR1 ENHRY, CDR2 SYGVKD. With 0 bases removed from V and 5 bases from J, the gap between germline ends came to 16 bases. The CDR3 contains 16 residues.

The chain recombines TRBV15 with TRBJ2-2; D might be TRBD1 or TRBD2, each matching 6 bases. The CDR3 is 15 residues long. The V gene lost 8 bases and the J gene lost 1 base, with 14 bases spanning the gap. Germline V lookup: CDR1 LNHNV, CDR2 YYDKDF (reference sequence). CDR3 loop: CATEGGGLNTGELFF. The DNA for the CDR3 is TGTGCCACCGAGGGTGGGGGGCTGAACACCGGGGAGCTGTTTTTT. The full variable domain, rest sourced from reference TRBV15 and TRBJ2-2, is DAMVIQNPRYQVTQFGKPVTLSCSQTLNHNVMYWYQQKSSQAPKLLFHYYDKDFNNEADTPDNFQSRRPNTSFCFLDIRSPGLGDTAMYLCATEGGGLNTGELFFGEGSRLTVL.

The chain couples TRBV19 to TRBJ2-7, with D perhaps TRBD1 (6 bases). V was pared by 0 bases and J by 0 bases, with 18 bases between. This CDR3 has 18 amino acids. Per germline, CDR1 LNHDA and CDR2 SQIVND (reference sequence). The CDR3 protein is CASSIDSARDTPSYEQYF. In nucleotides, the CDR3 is TGTGCCAGTAGTATAGATAGCGCCCGGGACACTCCCTCCTACGAGCAGTACTTC.

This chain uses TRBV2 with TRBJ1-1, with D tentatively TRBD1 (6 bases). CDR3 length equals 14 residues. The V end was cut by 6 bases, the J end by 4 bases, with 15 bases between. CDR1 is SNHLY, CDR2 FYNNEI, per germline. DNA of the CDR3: TGTGCCAGCAGCGTCAAGGGGGGTATCACTGAAGCTTTCTTT. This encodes CASSVKGGITEAFF.

CDR3 coding DNA: TGTGCCAGCAGCCCGGGACAGGCCCTGTGGGGCTACACCTTC. It translates to CASSPGQALWGYTF. The V gene is TRBV7-2, the J gene TRBJ1-2; 8 positions agree with TRBD1. This CDR3 has 14 residues. Germline CDR1 and CDR2: SGHTA and FQGNSA. V shed 5 bases and J 8 bases; nucleotides not matched to a gene: 10.

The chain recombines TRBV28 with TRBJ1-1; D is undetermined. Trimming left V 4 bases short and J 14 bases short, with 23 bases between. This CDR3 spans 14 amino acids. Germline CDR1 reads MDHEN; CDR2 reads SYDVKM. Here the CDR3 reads CASSSPPVTAPFFF. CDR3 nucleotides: TGTGCCAGCAGTTCCCCTCCGGTGACCGCTCCGTTCTTCTTT.

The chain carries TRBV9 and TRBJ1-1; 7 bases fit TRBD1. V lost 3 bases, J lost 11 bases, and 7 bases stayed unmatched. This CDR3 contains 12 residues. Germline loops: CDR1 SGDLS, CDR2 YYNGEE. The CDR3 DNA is TGTGCCAGCAGCGCGACAGGGATGATGGCTTTCTTT. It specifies CASSATGMMAFF.

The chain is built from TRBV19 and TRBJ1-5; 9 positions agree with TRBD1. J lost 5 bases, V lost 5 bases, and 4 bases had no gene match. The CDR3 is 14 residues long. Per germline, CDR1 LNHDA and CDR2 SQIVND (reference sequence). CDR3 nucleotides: TGTGCCAGTAGTTTATGGACAGGGGATCAGCCCCAGCATTTT. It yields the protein CASSLWTGDQPQHF.